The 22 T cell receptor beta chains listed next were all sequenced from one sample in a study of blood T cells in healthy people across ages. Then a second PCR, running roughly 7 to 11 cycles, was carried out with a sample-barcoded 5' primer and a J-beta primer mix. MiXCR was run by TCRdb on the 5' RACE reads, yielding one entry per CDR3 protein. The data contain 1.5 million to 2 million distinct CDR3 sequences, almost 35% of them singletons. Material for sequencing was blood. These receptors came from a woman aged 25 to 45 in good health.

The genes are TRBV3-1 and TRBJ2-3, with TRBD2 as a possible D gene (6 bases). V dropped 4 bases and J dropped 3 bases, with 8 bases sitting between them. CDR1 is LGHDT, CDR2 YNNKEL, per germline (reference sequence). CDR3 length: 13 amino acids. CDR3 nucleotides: TGTGCCAGCAGCCGACTAGTGACAGATACGCAGTATTTT. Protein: CASSRLVTDTQYF.

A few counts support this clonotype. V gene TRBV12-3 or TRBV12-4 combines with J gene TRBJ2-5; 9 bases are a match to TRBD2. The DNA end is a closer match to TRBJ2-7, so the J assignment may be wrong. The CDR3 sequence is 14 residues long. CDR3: CASSPAGGYHEQYF. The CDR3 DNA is TGTGCCAGCAGCCCCGCGGGAGGGTACCACGAGCAGTACTTC.

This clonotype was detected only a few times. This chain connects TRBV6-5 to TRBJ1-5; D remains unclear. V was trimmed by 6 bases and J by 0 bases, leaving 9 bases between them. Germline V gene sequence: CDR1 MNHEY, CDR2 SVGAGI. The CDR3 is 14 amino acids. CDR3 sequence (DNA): TGTGCCAGCAGAAGTTTTGATAGCAATCAGCCCCAGCATTTT. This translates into CASRSFDSNQPQHF.

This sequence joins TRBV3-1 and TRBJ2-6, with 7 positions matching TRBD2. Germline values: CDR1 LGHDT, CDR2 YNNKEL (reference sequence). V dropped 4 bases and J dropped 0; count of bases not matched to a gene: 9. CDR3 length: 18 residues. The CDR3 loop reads CASSRRSGASSGANVLTF. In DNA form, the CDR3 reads TGTGCCAGCAGCCGGAGAAGCGGGGCTAGCTCTGGGGCCAACGTCCTGACTTTC.

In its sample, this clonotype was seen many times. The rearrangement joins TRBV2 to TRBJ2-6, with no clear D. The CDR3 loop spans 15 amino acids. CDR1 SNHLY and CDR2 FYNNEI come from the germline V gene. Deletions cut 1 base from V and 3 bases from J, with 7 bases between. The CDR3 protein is CASSEVGRGANVLTF. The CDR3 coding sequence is TGTGCCAGCAGTGAAGTCGGACGTGGGGCCAACGTCCTGACTTTC.

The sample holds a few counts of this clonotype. The CDR3 DNA follows: TGCGCCAGCAGCCACTGGACAGGGGCCGCTTCGTCGGAGCAGTTCTTC. This sequence encodes CASSHWTGAASSEQFF. The chain combines TRBV4-1 with TRBJ2-1; 9 bases are a match to TRBD1. Germline trimming cut 3 bases from V and 10 bases from J; bases unmatched to any gene: 13. Germline V lookup: CDR1 MGHRA, CDR2 YSYEKL. The CDR3 runs 16 residues.

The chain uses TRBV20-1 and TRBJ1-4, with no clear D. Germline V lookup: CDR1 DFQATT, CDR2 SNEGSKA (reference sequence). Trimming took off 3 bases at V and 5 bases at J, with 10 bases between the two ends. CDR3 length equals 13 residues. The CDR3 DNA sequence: TGCAGTGCTAGGACGCTGGTGAATGAAAAACTGTTTTTT. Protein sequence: CSARTLVNEKLFF.

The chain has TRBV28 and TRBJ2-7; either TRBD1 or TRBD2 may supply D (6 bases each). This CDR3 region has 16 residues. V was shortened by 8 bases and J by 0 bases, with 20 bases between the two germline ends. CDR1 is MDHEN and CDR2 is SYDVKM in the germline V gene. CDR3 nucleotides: TGTGCCAGCGTCCCTCCCCCAGGGGAGGCCTCCTACGAGCAGTACTTC. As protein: CASVPPPGEASYEQYF.

The CDR3 spells CATSRGPGGNYGYTF. CDR3 in DNA: TGTGCCACCAGCAGAGGACCGGGAGGTAACTATGGCTACACCTTC. The J gene is TRBJ1-2, the V gene TRBV15, with unresolved D. Germline loops: CDR1 LNHNV, CDR2 YYDKDF (reference sequence). The CDR3 totals 15 residues. Trimming removed 1 base at V and 1 base at J, with 10 bases between.

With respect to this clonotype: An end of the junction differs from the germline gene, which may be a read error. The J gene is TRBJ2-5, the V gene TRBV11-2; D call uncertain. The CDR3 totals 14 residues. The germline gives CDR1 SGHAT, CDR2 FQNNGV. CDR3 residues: CACSPLGFQETQYF. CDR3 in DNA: TGTGCCTGCAGCCCATTGGGGTTTCAAGAGACCCAGTACTTC. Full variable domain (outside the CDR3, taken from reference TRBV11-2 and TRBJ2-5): EAGVAQSPRYKIIEKRQSVAFWCNPISGHATLYWYQQILGQGPKLLIQFQNNGVVDDSQLPKDRFSAERLKGVDSTLKIQPAKLEDSAVYLCACSPLGFQETQYFGPGTRLLVL.

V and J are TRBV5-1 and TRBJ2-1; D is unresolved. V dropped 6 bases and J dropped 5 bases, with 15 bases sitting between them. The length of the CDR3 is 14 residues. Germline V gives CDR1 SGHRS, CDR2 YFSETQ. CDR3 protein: CASTRGNSNNEQFF. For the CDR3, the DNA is TGCGCCAGCACCCGAGGTAATAGTAACAATGAGCAGTTCTTC.

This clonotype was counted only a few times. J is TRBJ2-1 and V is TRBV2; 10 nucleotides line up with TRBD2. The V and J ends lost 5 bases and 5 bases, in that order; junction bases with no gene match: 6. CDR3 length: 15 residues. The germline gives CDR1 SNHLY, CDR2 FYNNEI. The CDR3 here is CASSPGTSVHNEQFF. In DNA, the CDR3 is TGTGCCAGCAGTCCTGGGACTAGCGTCCACAATGAGCAGTTCTTC. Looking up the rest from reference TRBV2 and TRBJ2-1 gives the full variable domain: EPEVTQTPSHQVTQMGQEVILRCVPISNHLYFYWYRQILGQKVEFLVSFYNNEISEKSEIFDDQFSVERPDGSNFTLKIRSTKLEDSAMYFCASSPGTSVHNEQFFGPGTRLTVL.

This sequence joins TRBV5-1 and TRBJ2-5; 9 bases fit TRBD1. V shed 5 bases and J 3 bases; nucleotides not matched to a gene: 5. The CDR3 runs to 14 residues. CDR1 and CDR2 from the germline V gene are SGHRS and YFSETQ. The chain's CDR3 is CASRTGTGKETQYF. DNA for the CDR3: TGCGCCAGCAGAACCGGGACAGGGAAAGAGACCCAGTACTTC.

This CDR3 is CSAKPGGEAFF. The CDR3, as DNA: TGCAGTGCCAAGCCGGGAGGTGAAGCTTTCTTT. This sequence joins TRBV20-1 and TRBJ1-1; no clear D. Germline V gene sequence: CDR1 DFQATT, CDR2 SNEGSKA (reference sequence). V lost 6 bases, J lost 7 bases, and 12 bases lay in between. This CDR3 comprises 11 residues.

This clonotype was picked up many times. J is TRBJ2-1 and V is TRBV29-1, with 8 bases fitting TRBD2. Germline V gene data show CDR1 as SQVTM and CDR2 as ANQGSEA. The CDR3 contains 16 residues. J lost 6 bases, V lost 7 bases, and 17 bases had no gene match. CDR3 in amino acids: CSAARREAASRNEQFF. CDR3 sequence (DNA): TGCAGCGCCGCGAGGCGGGAGGCCGCCTCCCGCAATGAGCAGTTCTTC.

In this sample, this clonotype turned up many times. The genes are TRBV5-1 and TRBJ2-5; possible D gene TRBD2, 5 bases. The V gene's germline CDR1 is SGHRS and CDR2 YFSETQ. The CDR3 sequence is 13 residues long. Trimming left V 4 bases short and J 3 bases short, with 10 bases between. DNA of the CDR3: TGCGCCAGCAGCCCCCGGGATAAAGAGACCCAGTACTTC. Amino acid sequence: CASSPRDKETQYF.

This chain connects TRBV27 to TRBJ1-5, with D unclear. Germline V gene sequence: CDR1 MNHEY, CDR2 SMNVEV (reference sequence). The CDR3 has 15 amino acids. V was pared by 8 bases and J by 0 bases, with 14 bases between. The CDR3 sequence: CASRTFGNSNQPQHF. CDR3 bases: TGTGCCAGCCGTACCTTCGGGAATAGCAATCAGCCCCAGCATTTT.

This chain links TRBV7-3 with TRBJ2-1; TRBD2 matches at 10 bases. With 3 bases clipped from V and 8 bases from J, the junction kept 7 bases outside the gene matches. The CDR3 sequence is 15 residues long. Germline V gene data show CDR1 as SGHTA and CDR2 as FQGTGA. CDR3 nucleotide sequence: TGTGCCAGCAGCTTTTCGAGCGGGAGGGGCTATGAGCAGTTCTTC. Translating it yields CASSFSSGRGYEQFF.

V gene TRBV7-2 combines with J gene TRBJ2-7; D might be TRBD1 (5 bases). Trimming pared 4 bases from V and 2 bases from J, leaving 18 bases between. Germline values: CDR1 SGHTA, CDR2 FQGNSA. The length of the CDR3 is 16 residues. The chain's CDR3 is CASSSHQGFKTYEQYF. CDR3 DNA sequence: TGTGCCAGCAGCTCGCACCAGGGATTCAAAACCTACGAGCAGTACTTC.

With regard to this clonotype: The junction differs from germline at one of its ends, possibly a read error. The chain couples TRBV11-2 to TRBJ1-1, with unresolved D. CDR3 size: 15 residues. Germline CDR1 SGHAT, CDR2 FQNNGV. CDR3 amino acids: CAGSLEIGRNTEAFF. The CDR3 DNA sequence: TGTGCCGGCAGCTTAGAGATAGGGAGGAACACTGAAGCTTTCTTT.

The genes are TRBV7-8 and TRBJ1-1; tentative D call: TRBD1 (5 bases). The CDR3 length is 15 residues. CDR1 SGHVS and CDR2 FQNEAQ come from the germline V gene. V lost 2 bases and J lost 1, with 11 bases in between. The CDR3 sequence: CASSLFQGRNTEAFF. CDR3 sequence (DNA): TGTGCCAGCAGCTTATTTCAGGGAAGGAACACTGAAGCTTTCTTT.

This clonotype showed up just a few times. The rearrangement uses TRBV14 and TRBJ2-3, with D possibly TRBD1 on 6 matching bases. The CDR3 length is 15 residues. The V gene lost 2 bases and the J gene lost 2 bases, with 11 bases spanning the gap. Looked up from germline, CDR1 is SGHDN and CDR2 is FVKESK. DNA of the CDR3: TGTGCCAGCAGCCAACTAGGACAGAACACAGATACGCAGTATTTT. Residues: CASSQLGQNTDTQYF.